This T cell receptor beta chain comes out of a study of T-cell reconstitution after alpha-beta-depleted transplantation in children. Unique molecular identifiers tagged the TCRbeta library. TCRdb re-derived calls from the PCR reads in MiXCR, one entry per CDR3 protein. Of around 250,000 distinct CDR3 sequences listed, roughly 8.2% are singletons. The junction had 6 bases not matched to a gene; V was cut back by 2 bases and J by 2 bases. CDR1 is SGHAT and CDR2 is FQNNGV in the germline V gene. This CDR3 is 17 amino acids long. There are a few counts of this clonotype. This specimen was PBMCs, mostly from graft donor cells, taken 180 days after TCRalphabeta/CD19-depleted stem cell transplant. This chain connects TRBV11-2 to TRBJ2-6; 7 nucleotides match TRBD2. The source is a male patient under 18 who had a stem cell transplant for acute lymphoblastic leukemia, so the T cells may come from the graft donor. CDR3 residues: CASSLRGGPAGANVLTF. The CDR3 nucleotides read TGTGCCAGCAGCTTAAGGGGAGGGCCGGCTGGGGCCAACGTCCTGACTTTC. Looking up the rest from reference TRBV11-2 and TRBJ2-6 gives the full variable domain: EAGVAQSPRYKIIEKRQSVAFWCNPISGHATLYWYQQILGQGPKLLIQFQNNGVVDDSQLPKDRFSAERLKGVDSTLKIQPAKLEDSAVYLCASSLRGGPAGANVLTFGAGSRLTVL.